What follows are 32 T cell receptor beta chains derived from one specimen sequenced in a study of blood T cell repertoires in COVID-19 (dated by TCRdb to 2020 to 2022). Libraries were constructed by the immunoSEQ multiplex PCR assay. TCRdb carries this immuneACCESS record with in-frame sequences only. Its versions omit some clonotypes, under half of them owing to an unresolved V gene in the studies checked, with the rest unexplained. Counted in this sample were 60,000 to 70,000 clones; 82% of them appeared once. Jointly, the top ten make up about two fifths of the sample. Sample: peripheral blood. All receptors derive from a human donor in a cohort sampled during active COVID-19.

This clone was seen once. The rearrangement links TRBV3-1 (or the pseudogene TRBV3-2) to TRBJ2-3; D remains unclear. V lost 2 bases and J 3 bases, leaving 18 bases between the germline ends. The germline V gene has CDR1 LGHDT and CDR2 YNNKEL (reference sequence). The CDR3 is 17 amino acids. CDR3 DNA: TGTGCCAGCAGCCAACCCCCCCCGGTCCGTTCAACAGATACGCAGTATTTT. Its translation is CASSQPPPVRSTDTQYF.

The chain's CDR3 is CATSDYSYGYTF. The CDR3 DNA sequence: TGTGCCACCAGTGATTACAGCTATGGCTACACCTTC. The chain has TRBV24-1 and TRBJ1-2; D is unclear. The V gene's germline CDR1 is KGHDR and CDR2 SFDVKD. V was pared by 2 bases and J by 4 bases, with 4 bases between. The CDR3 contains 12 residues.

The J gene is TRBJ1-2, the V gene TRBV29-1; TRBD1 aligns across 12 bases. Trimming at V came to 6 bases and at J to 4 bases, leaving 6 bases not matched to a gene. This CDR3 comprises 14 residues. CDR1 is SQVTM and CDR2 is ANQGSEA in the germline V gene. CDR3 residues: CSVGDRGQGYGYTF. The CDR3 DNA reads as TGCAGCGTGGGGGACAGGGGGCAAGGCTATGGCTACACCTTC.

The chain links TRBV18 to TRBJ2-5; D gene ambiguous. The CDR3 has 12 residues. Germline-derived CDR1 and CDR2 are KGHSH and LQKENI. V shed 3 bases and J shed 5 bases, with 7 bases lying between them. CDR3 DNA: TGTGCCAGCTCACCTTCCCGGGAGACCCAGTACTTC. It is translated as CASSPSRETQYF.

The chain joins TRBV3-1 (or the pseudogene TRBV3-2) to TRBJ2-3; TRBD2 aligns across 12 bases. V gave up 3 bases and J gave up 5 bases; unmatched junction bases: 6. The CDR3 is made up of 16 amino acids. Germline CDR1 and CDR2: LGHDT and YNNKEL (reference sequence). CDR3 sequence (DNA): TGTGCCAGCAGCCAGACAGCTAGCGGGGGGGTAGATACGCAGTATTTT. Translation: CASSQTASGGVDTQYF.

The chain links TRBV4-2 to TRBJ2-7; D gene ambiguous. V was shortened by 5 bases and J by 3 bases, with 5 bases between the two germline ends. CDR1 is LGHNA and CDR2 is YNFKEQ in the germline V gene. This CDR3 spans 11 amino acids. The CDR3 nucleotides read TGTGCCAGCAGCTCAGGCTACGAGCAGTACTTC. Its translation: CASSSGYEQYF.

The chain employs TRBV6-5 and TRBJ2-3; D uncertain. CDR1 is MNHEY, CDR2 SVGAGI, per germline. V was trimmed by 6 bases and J by 4 bases, leaving 5 bases between them. The CDR3 contains 11 residues. The DNA for the CDR3 is TGTGCCAGCAGCCCCTCAGATACGCAGTATTTT. This gives the protein CASSPSDTQYF.

The rearrangement links TRBV18 to TRBJ2-7; the D gene is possibly TRBD1 (5 bases). The V and J ends lost 3 bases and 0 bases respectively, with 15 bases between them. This CDR3 region has 16 residues. Germline CDR1 reads KGHSH; CDR2 reads LQKENI. The CDR3 coding sequence is TGTGCCAGCTCACCTTTTCCGTCACAGGTCTCCTACGAGCAGTACTTC. It specifies CASSPFPSQVSYEQYF.

This chain joins TRBV28 and TRBJ2-1, with D possibly being TRBD1 (5 bases). This CDR3 is 14 amino acids long. Germline V CDR1 and CDR2: MDHEN, SYDVKM. The V and J ends lost 3 bases and 4 bases respectively, with 10 bases between them. This CDR3 reads CASSFGRAYNEQFF. The CDR3 region has the DNA TGTGCCAGCAGTTTTGGCAGGGCGTACAATGAGCAGTTCTTC.

The chain links TRBV10-3 to TRBJ2-1; TRBD2 matches 9 bases. Germline V gene data show CDR1 as ENHRY and CDR2 as SYGVKD. J gave up 5 bases and V 6 bases, and 8 bases lay outside the gene matches. CDR3 length: 15 residues. This chain's CDR3 is CAISPSGEPNNEQFF. Here the CDR3 DNA reads TGTGCCATCAGCCCTAGCGGGGAGCCGAACAATGAGCAGTTCTTC.

J is TRBJ2-3 and V is TRBV4-3; D might be TRBD1 (6 bases). The CDR3 spans 16 residues. CDR1 is LGHNA, CDR2 YSLEER, per germline. V dropped 0 bases and J dropped 0 bases, with 10 bases sitting between them. In nucleotides, the CDR3 is TGCGCCAGCAGCCAAGAAGGTGGACAGAGCACAGATACGCAGTATTTT. This encodes CASSQEGGQSTDTQYF.

The chain couples TRBV5-6 to TRBJ1-4, with 9 positions matching TRBD1. Germline V gene sequence: CDR1 SGHDT, CDR2 YYEEEE. The CDR3 totals 15 residues. V gave up 4 bases and J gave up 4 bases; unmatched junction bases: 5. The CDR3 protein is CASSQQGAGNEKLFF. In nucleotides, the CDR3 is TGTGCCAGCAGCCAACAGGGGGCGGGTAATGAAAAACTGTTTTTT.

The rearrangement joins TRBV2 to TRBJ1-2; D is uncertain. Germline-derived CDR1 and CDR2 are SNHLY and FYNNEI. The CDR3 extends over 11 amino acids. Trimming cost V 3 bases and J 4 bases, with 3 bases left between them. The CDR3 bases are TGTGCCAGCAGTGACCGCTATGGCTACACCTTC. Translated, it gives CASSDRYGYTF.

The chain couples TRBV2 to TRBJ2-4, with 11 bases lining up with TRBD1. This CDR3 region has 20 residues. Germline V gene lookup returns CDR1 SNHLY and CDR2 FYNNEI. V dropped 2 bases and J dropped 0; count of bases not matched to a gene: 12. This chain's CDR3 is CASSELGQGATPGAKNIQYF. CDR3 bases: TGTGCCAGCAGTGAACTTGGACAGGGGGCCACCCCGGGAGCCAAAAACATTCAGTACTTC.

The CDR3 coding sequence is TGTGCCAGCAGTTTCATTCTAGCGGTGGGCTCCTACAATGAGCAGTTCTTC. Its translation is CASSFILAVGSYNEQFF. V gene TRBV28 combines with J gene TRBJ2-1; 7 bases are a match to TRBD2. Germline V gene sequence: CDR1 MDHEN, CDR2 SYDVKM. V shed 3 bases and J 0 bases; nucleotides not matched to a gene: 8. The CDR3 is 17 residues long.

The chain links TRBV6-5 to TRBJ1-2; D is uncertain. The CDR3 runs to 13 residues. V lost 4 bases and J 8 bases, leaving 14 bases between the germline ends. Germline CDR1 and CDR2: MNHEY and SVGAGI. The CDR3 bases are TGTGCCAGCAGTTCCAGAGGCTCGGGAGGCTACACCTTC. Protein: CASSSRGSGGYTF.

The sample holds a few counts of this clone. The genes are TRBV7-2 and TRBJ1-5; D is undetermined. The CDR3 sequence is 13 residues long. The V gene lost 0 bases and the J gene lost 4 bases, with 4 bases spanning the gap. The V gene's germline CDR1 is SGHTA and CDR2 FQGNSA. The CDR3 loop is CASSLAVNQPQHF. CDR3 sequence (DNA): TGTGCCAGCAGCTTAGCCGTGAATCAGCCCCAGCATTTT.

V is TRBV5-4 and J is TRBJ1-2; 7 bases align to TRBD1. CDR1 is SGHNT and CDR2 is YYREEE in the germline V gene (reference sequence). V shed 2 bases, J shed 2 bases, and the junction held 3 bases outside the gene matches. The CDR3 sequence is 14 residues long. The CDR3 bases are TGTGCCAGCAGCTTTAGAGGGGGCAACTATGGCTACACCTTC. This encodes CASSFRGGNYGYTF.

The chain combines TRBV4-3 with TRBJ2-2; TRBD1 is a possible D gene (6 bases). With 1 base removed from V and 3 bases from J, the gap between germline ends came to 9 bases. The germline CDR1 and CDR2 sequences are LGHNA and YSLEER. This CDR3 has 15 amino acids. The CDR3 region has the DNA TGCGCCAGCAGCCAAGTACAGGGATACACCGGGGAGCTGTTTTTT. This translates into CASSQVQGYTGELFF.

The chain is built from TRBV3-1 (or the pseudogene TRBV3-2) and TRBJ1-1; the D gene is possibly TRBD1 (5 bases). Deletions cut 6 bases from V and 5 bases from J, with 16 bases between. The V gene's germline CDR1 is LGHDT and CDR2 YNNKEL (reference sequence). This CDR3 is built from 14 residues. CDR3 sequence: CASRSRGVGTEAFF. CDR3 DNA: TGTGCCAGCAGATCCCGGGGGGTAGGGACTGAAGCTTTCTTT.

The chain is built from TRBV9 and TRBJ2-3; 10 bases fit TRBD2. This CDR3 is 14 amino acids long. Germline V CDR1 and CDR2: SGDLS, YYNGEE. V was clipped by 4 bases and J by 5 bases; unmatched bases: 4. CDR3: CASSLSGGGDTQYF. The CDR3 region has the DNA TGTGCCAGCAGCCTCAGCGGGGGGGGAGATACGCAGTATTTT.

The rearrangement uses TRBV11-2 and TRBJ1-1; 7 positions match TRBD1. The germline V gene encodes CDR1 SGHAT and CDR2 FQNNGV. V shed 4 bases, J shed 1 base, and the junction held 6 bases outside the gene matches. This CDR3 has 15 residues. The CDR3 sequence is CASSSRQGPNTEAFF. CDR3 sequence (DNA): TGTGCCAGCAGCTCCCGACAGGGCCCGAACACTGAAGCTTTCTTT.

This clone was picked up one time. The genes are TRBV28 and TRBJ1-3; D not resolved. Germline V CDR1 and CDR2: MDHEN, SYDVKM. Trimming removed 5 bases from V and 4 bases from J, with 18 bases in between. The CDR3 consists of 16 residues. CDR3 in amino acids: CASSTGREVGGNTIYF. The DNA of the CDR3 is TGTGCCAGCAGTACCGGTAGGGAGGTGGGCGGAAACACCATATATTTT.

The genes are TRBV5-5 and TRBJ2-3; 10 nucleotides agree with TRBD2. The germline gives CDR1 SGHKS, CDR2 YYEKEE (reference sequence). CDR3 length equals 20 residues. V trimming: 1 base; J trimming: 4 bases; junction bases outside the gene matches: 18. CDR3 coding DNA: TGTGCCAGCAGCTTGCGACCGGGCCTCCAGCGGGGGGGCCGGTCAGATACGCAGTATTTT. Translated, it gives CASSLRPGLQRGGRSDTQYF.

This clone has a handful of counts. This chain connects TRBV30 to TRBJ1-1; no clear D gene. Trimming took off 3 bases at V and 6 bases at J, with 17 bases between the two ends. CDR1 is GTSNPN and CDR2 is SVGIG in the germline V gene (reference sequence). The CDR3 contains 14 residues. The CDR3 here is CAWRRERLRPEAFF. CDR3 in DNA: TGTGCCTGGAGGAGGGAGAGACTTCGACCTGAAGCTTTCTTT.

The V call is TRBV6-2 or TRBV6-3, the J call TRBJ1-3; D call uncertain. The ends were cut back, 2 bases at V and 8 bases at J, with 4 bases in the middle. The CDR3 consists of 11 residues. Germline V gene data show CDR1 as MNHEY and CDR2 as SVGEGT. In DNA, the CDR3 is TGTGCCAGCAGTTACGAGGACACCATATATTTT. It codes for CASSYEDTIYF.

This clone was found once. This chain links TRBV6-6 with TRBJ2-7, with TRBD1 matching 7 bases. CDR1 and CDR2 (germline): MNHNY, SVGAGI (reference sequence). CDR3 length: 12 residues. The V and J ends lost 5 bases and 6 bases, in that order; junction bases with no gene match: 4. The CDR3 loop is CASSATGSEQYF. The DNA for the CDR3 is TGTGCCAGCAGTGCGACAGGGTCCGAGCAGTACTTC.

The chain recombines TRBV28 with TRBJ1-3, with a weak D call TRBD1 (5 bases). This CDR3 contains 16 residues. Trimming pared 3 bases from V and 4 bases from J, leaving 16 bases between. In germline, CDR1 is MDHEN, CDR2 SYDVKM. CDR3 region: CASSFFGAEMGNTIYF. The DNA for the CDR3 is TGTGCCAGCAGTTTCTTTGGGGCCGAGATGGGAAACACCATATATTTT.

This sequence joins TRBV6-2 or TRBV6-3 and TRBJ1-4; 8 bases match TRBD1. This CDR3 spans 14 amino acids. The ends lost 5 bases at V and 7 bases at J; junction bases unmatched: 6. CDR1 is MNHEY, CDR2 SVGEGT, per germline. The CDR3 is CASSRDRWGEKLFF. The DNA of the CDR3 is TGTGCCAGCAGTCGGGACAGGTGGGGTGAAAAACTGTTTTTT.

This chain links TRBV3-1 (or the pseudogene TRBV3-2) with TRBJ2-7, with D tentatively TRBD1 (6 bases). CDR1 is LGHDT and CDR2 is YNNKEL in the germline V gene (reference sequence). Trimming cost V 4 bases and J 5 bases, with 15 bases left between them. The CDR3 consists of 14 residues. The CDR3 DNA reads TGTGCCAGCAGCCTATGGACAGTACCCCACGAGCAGTACTTC. Translating gives CASSLWTVPHEQYF.

V and J are TRBV30 and TRBJ1-2; D remains ambiguous. This CDR3 spans 13 amino acids. CDR1 is GTSNPN, CDR2 SVGIG, per germline (reference sequence). Trimming removed 2 bases at V and 4 bases at J, with 11 bases between. As DNA, the CDR3 is TGTGCCTGGAGTTTTGGGCTCGGCTATGGCTACACCTTC. Protein product: CAWSFGLGYGYTF.

The CDR3 DNA sequence: TGTGCCAGCACCGAAACTCGGGAGACCCAGTACTTC. This codes for CASTETRETQYF. J is TRBJ2-5 and V is TRBV11-3; D not resolved. Germline V lookup: CDR1 SGHNT, CDR2 YENEEA. V gave up 7 bases and J gave up 5 bases, with 11 bases separating them. The CDR3 is 12 amino acids.